These 25 T cell receptor beta chains came from one sample sequenced in a study of monozygotic twins with inflammatory bowel disease. From its re-call of the 5' RACE reads, TCRdb lists each CDR3 protein once, without DNA. The sample table includes fewer than 400,000 distinct CDR3 sequences. The sequencing input was blood. The receptors here all came from a human donor with ulcerative colitis or Crohn's disease, or a healthy co-twin of an affected twin (not recorded which).

The chain is built from TRBV12-3 or TRBV12-4 and TRBJ1-5; the D gene TCRdb calls, TRBD1, cannot be checked with no DNA. CDR3 length: 13 residues. The CDR3 here is CASSLFREQPQHF.

The rearrangement links TRBV6-5 to TRBJ2-1. The CDR3 consists of 13 residues. In germline, CDR1 is MNHEY, CDR2 SVGAGI. The CDR3 spells CASSYGAINEQFF.

The rearrangement joins TRBV20-1 to TRBJ2-1; the D gene TCRdb calls, TRBD2, cannot be checked with no DNA. The CDR3 extends over 23 amino acids. Germline V lookup: CDR1 DFQATT, CDR2 SNEGSKA (reference sequence). CDR3 region: CSARFGLAGKGTEFPLIYNEQFF.

The CDR3 sequence: CASSGTVTLYNQPQHF. J is TRBJ1-5 and V is TRBV6-2 or TRBV6-3; no DNA is available, so the TRBD1 call from TCRdb remains unchecked. CDR1 is MNHEY, CDR2 SVGEGT, per germline. The CDR3 is made up of 16 amino acids.

The chain is built from TRBV12-3 or TRBV12-4 and TRBJ1-5; TCRdb's assignment of TRBD1 cannot be checked, as there is no DNA. This CDR3 has 13 amino acids. Here the CDR3 reads CASSLGTNQPQHF.

The chain couples TRBV5-6 to TRBJ2-2; the D call of TRBD1 rests on TCRdb alone, since no DNA is present to check it. This CDR3 comprises 12 residues. Germline loops: CDR1 SGHDT, CDR2 YYEEEE. CDR3: CASRTAGGELFF.

The J gene is TRBJ1-1, the V gene TRBV12-3 or TRBV12-4; TCRdb proposes TRBD1, but this gene call is untestable without DNA. The CDR3 runs 13 residues. The CDR3 loop reads CASSLTGNTEALF.

The rearrangement joins TRBV5-6 to TRBJ1-5. CDR3 size: 15 residues. CDR1 is SGHDT, CDR2 YYEEEE, per germline. The CDR3 sequence: CASSFQQTISQPQHF.

V usage is TRBV30 and J usage is TRBJ2-2; TCRdb's D gene call, TRBD1, goes unchecked for lack of DNA. Germline CDR1 and CDR2: GTSNPN and SVGIG (reference sequence). The CDR3 loop spans 15 amino acids. The CDR3 sequence: CAWSVRRGGLEELFF.

The chain employs TRBV20-1 and TRBJ2-1; TCRdb names TRBD1, which stays unverified in the absence of DNA. CDR3 size: 17 residues. CDR1 and CDR2 from the germline V gene are DFQATT and SNEGSKA (reference sequence). This CDR3 reads CSARKPWGAGAFNEQFF.

This chain links TRBV6-5 with TRBJ1-1; as DNA is missing, the TRBD1 call by TCRdb cannot be tested. Germline CDR1 MNHEY, CDR2 SVGAGI. CDR3 length: 17 residues. The chain's CDR3 is CASSYSSPRTMNTEAFF.

V and J are TRBV12-3 or TRBV12-4 and TRBJ2-2; the D gene TCRdb calls, TRBD1, cannot be checked with no DNA. This CDR3 is 16 amino acids long. CDR3 protein: CASSPTGLRNTGELFF.

The chain is built from TRBV5-1 and TRBJ2-1; the D gene TCRdb calls, TRBD1, cannot be checked with no DNA. CDR3 length: 17 amino acids. Germline V gives CDR1 SGHRS, CDR2 YFSETQ. The CDR3 spells CASSWGGQTSSYNEQFF.

This chain joins TRBV11-2 and TRBJ2-1; without DNA, the TCRdb call of TRBD2 cannot be checked. In germline, CDR1 is SGHAT, CDR2 FQNNGV. CDR3 length: 17 amino acids. CDR3 protein: CASSFGLQVGLDNEQFF.

The V call is TRBV6-2 or TRBV6-3, the J call TRBJ1-2; TCRdb picks TRBD1, but there is no DNA to check that call. The germline V gene encodes CDR1 MNHEY and CDR2 SVGEGT. The CDR3 extends over 14 amino acids. CDR3: CASSTTGDIRGYTF.

This rearrangement joins TRBV6-2 or TRBV6-3 to TRBJ1-1; TCRdb's D gene call, TRBD1, goes unchecked for lack of DNA. The CDR3 length is 12 residues. Germline V lookup: CDR1 MNHEY, CDR2 SVGEGT. This chain's CDR3 is CASSPGVTEALF.

The chain employs TRBV7-9 and TRBJ2-2. This CDR3 is 14 amino acids long. CDR1 and CDR2 from the germline V gene are SEHNR and FQNEAQ (reference sequence). The CDR3 loop is CASSLISGSGELFF.

V usage is TRBV29-1 and J usage is TRBJ2-1; TCRdb's D gene call, TRBD1, goes unchecked for lack of DNA. Per germline, CDR1 SQVTM and CDR2 ANQGSEA. This CDR3 is 13 amino acids long. The CDR3 here is CSVPRDTYNEQFF.

The chain joins TRBV7-2 to TRBJ2-3. The CDR3 consists of 14 residues. CDR1 and CDR2 from the germline V gene are SGHTA and FQGNSA. CDR3 sequence reads: CASSLGLAADTQYF.

This rearrangement joins TRBV12-3 or TRBV12-4 to TRBJ1-5; absent DNA, TCRdb's TRBD1 call cannot be checked. The CDR3 length is 15 residues. The CDR3 spells CASRLTGDSNQPQHF.

The rearrangement links TRBV5-1 to TRBJ2-1; TCRdb lists TRBD1, though no DNA is available to test this call. CDR1 is SGHRS and CDR2 is YFSETQ in the germline V gene. The CDR3 length is 17 residues. CDR3 sequence reads: CASSSLLQGQTYNEQFF.

CDR3 region: CASSLSQNLDEQYF. The chain uses TRBV18 and TRBJ2-7. Germline CDR1 reads KGHSH; CDR2 reads LQKENI. The CDR3 runs 14 residues.

V is TRBV12-3 or TRBV12-4 and J is TRBJ2-5; there is no DNA to check the TCRdb D call of TRBD1. The CDR3 loop spans 15 amino acids. This CDR3 is CASSPGPGGGETQYF.

The chain recombines TRBV20-1 with TRBJ2-7; TCRdb calls TRBD1, which cannot be checked without DNA. The germline CDR1 and CDR2 sequences are DFQATT and SNEGSKA (reference sequence). The CDR3 extends over 15 amino acids. Here the CDR3 reads CSAQIPGRAPYEQYF.

V gene TRBV20-1 combines with J gene TRBJ2-1; TCRdb gives TRBD2 as the D gene, but with no DNA this cannot be confirmed. In germline, CDR1 is DFQATT, CDR2 SNEGSKA (reference sequence). The CDR3 runs 16 residues. The CDR3 is CSARTGTSGVYNEQFF.